This entry features one T cell receptor (beta chain) sequence. Antigen: not known. The source of the sample is a study of T cells expressing NK-cell markers. In the study overall: Obtained from sorted CD3+CD56+NKG2C+, CD3+CD56+NKG2C- and CD3+CD56-NKG2C+ T cells were the TCR beta repertoires. Study outcomes and limitations: A few of the donors also had these clonotypes leading their CD3+CD56-NKG2C+ fraction.

The CDR3 runs to 14 residues. CDR1 is SQVTM, CDR2 ANQGSEA, per germline. One entry per CDR3 protein, without DNA, is what TCRdb gives after re-calling the 5' RACE reads. The clone table shows a few hundred thousand distinct CDR3 sequences, with the ten largest holding about 3.6%. The chain combines TRBV29-1 with TRBJ1-5. Sequencing was done on a sample of blood T cells: a sorted CD56 or NKG2C T cell subset, CD4+ or CD8+ T cells, or bulk PBMC T cells (not recorded which). This sequence was found in a young man in good health. CDR3: CSVWAGGSNQPQHF.